The 22 T cell receptor beta chains in this list originate from one sample, sequenced in a study of shared clonotypes between healthy human individuals (dated by TCRdb to about 2020). Preparation of the library involved the immunoSEQ multiplex PCR assay. TCRdb limited this immuneACCESS table to in-frame rearrangements with V and J called. A share of clones is missing; checked studies link under half to unresolved V genes, and the rest is unexplained. Counted in this sample were millions of clones; around nine tenths of them appeared once. Clones ranked in the top ten supply about 0.13% of the sample. Specimen: naive CD4+ T cells sorted from blood. The sample's cell subset or site label, in plain terms: CD45RA+ positively selected. These TCRs come from a man aged 18 to 29 in good health.

The rearrangement uses TRBV5-4 and TRBJ2-3; possibly TRBD2 for D (6 bases). Germline CDR1 and CDR2: SGHNT and YYREEE (reference sequence). CDR3 length: 15 residues. The V and J ends lost 6 bases and 1 base respectively, with 15 bases between them. The CDR3 coding sequence is TGTGCCAGCACCCGACTAGTTGAGGGCACAGATACGCAGTATTTT. Its translation is CASTRLVEGTDTQYF.

The chain uses TRBV25-1 and TRBJ1-3; the match to TRBD1 covers 7 bases. The CDR3 spans 14 residues. Germline CDR1 MGHDK, CDR2 SYGVNS. V was pared by 2 bases and J by 4 bases, with 2 bases of the junction left unmatched. The CDR3 spells CASSEPGQGNTIYF. The CDR3 DNA sequence: TGTGCCAGCAGTGAACCGGGACAGGGAAACACCATATATTTT.

The chain links TRBV27 to TRBJ1-1, with a possible D match to TRBD1 (6 bases). The CDR3 totals 15 residues. The germline V gene encodes CDR1 MNHEY and CDR2 SMNVEV (reference sequence). Trimming stripped 5 bases from V and 5 bases from J, with 18 bases between. The CDR3: CASSPYRDTGTEAFF. CDR3 nucleotide sequence: TGTGCCAGCAGTCCATACCGGGACACTGGGACTGAAGCTTTCTTT.

The chain combines TRBV7-9 with TRBJ2-7, with D perhaps matching TRBD1 (6 bases). V dropped 3 bases and J dropped 5 bases, with 17 bases sitting between them. This CDR3 is built from 15 residues. Germline V CDR1 and CDR2: SEHNR, FQNEAQ (reference sequence). The CDR3 sequence: CASSLYRELYNEQYF. Here the CDR3 DNA reads TGTGCCAGCAGCTTGTACAGGGAGTTGTATAACGAGCAGTACTTC.

This clone occurred once. The V and J genes are TRBV5-1 and TRBJ1-3; D is unclear. V dropped 2 bases and J dropped 3 bases, with 15 bases sitting between them. The CDR3 covers 16 residues. Germline CDR1 is SGHRS and CDR2 is YFSETQ. The CDR3 spells CASSFQDLLGGNTIYF. The CDR3 coding sequence is TGCGCCAGCAGCTTCCAGGATTTACTCGGTGGAAACACCATATATTTT.

This clone was seen once. Other nucleotide sequences from this sample produce the same CDR3. The V gene is TRBV9, the J gene TRBJ2-1, with 8 bases lining up with TRBD2. The ends lost 0 bases at V and 4 bases at J; junction bases unmatched: 3. CDR1 and CDR2 (germline): SGDLS, YYNGEE. CDR3 length: 15 amino acids. CDR3 bases: TGTGCCAGCAGCGTAGGTAGCGGGGTTTACAATGAGCAGTTCTTC. Translated: CASSVGSGVYNEQFF. The full variable domain, rest sourced from reference TRBV9 and TRBJ2-1, is DSGVTQTPKHLITATGQRVTLRCSPRSGDLSVYWYQQSLDQGLQFLIQYYNGEERAKGNILERFSAQQFPDLHSELNLSSLELGDSALYFCASSVGSGVYNEQFFGPGTRLTVL.

The table lists this clone with a count of one. The CDR3 loop reads CASSQNGGQGLYNEQFF. CDR3 bases: TGCGCCAGCAGCCAAAACGGGGGACAGGGTCTCTACAATGAGCAGTTCTTC. The chain is built from TRBV4-3 and TRBJ2-1, with TRBD1 matching over 9 bases. The germline V gene encodes CDR1 LGHNA and CDR2 YSLEER. The length of the CDR3 is 17 residues. Losses at the gene ends were 2 bases for V and 3 bases for J; bases not matched to a gene: 8.

The rearrangement uses TRBV6-1 and TRBJ2-2; 10 bases match TRBD1. Germline assignment: CDR1 MNHNS and CDR2 SASEGT. CDR3 length: 15 amino acids. V trimming: 5 bases; J trimming: 5 bases; junction bases outside the gene matches: 5. The CDR3 DNA reads TGTGCCAGCAGTCCCCGGACAGGGGGAACCGGGGAGCTGTTTTTT. This codes for CASSPRTGGTGELFF.

The genes are TRBV5-1 and TRBJ2-7; D might be TRBD2 (6 bases). Germline V gene data show CDR1 as SGHRS and CDR2 as YFSETQ. The germline V and J ends were trimmed by 3 bases and 5 bases, with 18 bases remaining between them. The CDR3 has 15 amino acids. CDR3 protein: CASSSTSQAGNEQYF. The CDR3 nucleotides read TGCGCCAGCAGCTCGACTAGTCAGGCGGGCAACGAGCAGTACTTC. The whole variable domain, filled in from reference TRBV5-1 and TRBJ2-7, reads KAGVTQTPRYLIKTRGQQVTLSCSPISGHRSVSWYQQTPGQGLQFLFEYFSETQRNKGNFPGRFSGRQFSNSRSEMNVSTLELGDSALYLCASSSTSQAGNEQYFGPGTRLTVT.

The rearrangement uses TRBV19 and TRBJ1-5, with 9 positions matching TRBD1. The CDR3 totals 19 residues. V gave up 4 bases and J gave up 2 bases; unmatched junction bases: 15. CDR1 and CDR2 from the germline V gene are LNHDA and SQIVND (reference sequence). The CDR3 is CASSRSPGTGTSGNQPQHF. CDR3 nucleotides: TGTGCCAGTAGTAGGAGTCCCGGGACAGGGACGAGTGGCAATCAGCCCCAGCATTTT.

The genes are TRBV10-1 and TRBJ2-3; D not certain. V lost 2 bases and J lost 1, with 7 bases in between. Per the germline V gene, CDR1 is WNHNN and CDR2 is SYGVQD (reference sequence). CDR3 length equals 14 residues. CDR3 DNA sequence: TGCGCCAGCAGTGAGGGGAATGGCACAGATACGCAGTATTTT. It yields the protein CASSEGNGTDTQYF.

This chain links TRBV30 with TRBJ2-6; D uncertain. Trimming cost V 3 bases and J 2 bases, with 11 bases left between them. The CDR3 consists of 15 residues. Germline loops: CDR1 GTSNPN, CDR2 SVGIG (reference sequence). The CDR3 is CAWRDPRAGANVLTF. The DNA for the CDR3 is TGTGCCTGGAGGGACCCAAGAGCTGGGGCCAACGTCCTGACTTTC.

The gene calls are TRBV30 and TRBJ1-6; D remains unclear. CDR1 is GTSNPN, CDR2 SVGIG, per germline (reference sequence). The CDR3 loop spans 15 amino acids. V was trimmed by 0 bases and J by 0 bases, leaving 6 bases between them. Here the CDR3 reads CAWSVKGSYNSPLHF. In nucleotides, the CDR3 is TGTGCCTGGAGTGTAAAGGGCTCCTATAATTCACCCCTCCACTTT.

As regards this clone: This sample also contains other DNA sequences that code for the same CDR3. This chain joins TRBV11-2 and TRBJ1-1; no clear D gene. Germline V gene lookup returns CDR1 SGHAT and CDR2 FQNNGV. The CDR3 loop spans 13 amino acids. V shed 5 bases and J shed 0 bases, with 7 bases lying between them. The CDR3 nucleotides are TGTGCCAGCAGCCTCGGGTTGAACACTGAAGCTTTCTTT. Its protein is CASSLGLNTEAFF.

This clone turned up a few times. The chain combines TRBV6-1 with TRBJ1-5, with D possibly TRBD1 on 6 matching bases. Germline V CDR1 and CDR2: MNHNS, SASEGT. This CDR3 is built from 14 residues. Trimming stripped 6 bases from V and 7 bases from J, with 16 bases between. The CDR3 DNA sequence: TGTGCCAGCAGCACCTCACGGACAGCCCAGCCCCAGCATTTT. Translating it yields CASSTSRTAQPQHF.

The V and J genes are TRBV15 and TRBJ2-5; tentatively, D is TRBD1 or TRBD2 (5 bases each). Germline CDR1 LNHNV, CDR2 YYDKDF (reference sequence). CDR3 length equals 15 residues. V was cut by 0 bases and J by 7 bases, with 15 bases left in between. This CDR3 is CATSRDRDQSGTQYF. CDR3 bases: TGTGCCACCAGCAGAGACCGGGACCAGAGCGGGACCCAGTACTTC.

This clone was found once. The chain joins TRBV6-5 to TRBJ2-3, with 8 bases lining up with TRBD2. Germline V gene lookup returns CDR1 MNHEY and CDR2 SVGAGI. J lost 2 bases, V lost 4 bases, and 5 bases had no gene match. The CDR3 consists of 15 residues. CDR3 residues: CASSSGGDNTDTQYF. CDR3 nucleotide sequence: TGTGCCAGCAGTTCGGGGGGGGACAACACAGATACGCAGTATTTT.

This chain joins TRBV7-9 and TRBJ1-1, with D perhaps TRBD1 (5 bases). This CDR3 has 14 residues. Trimming pared 6 bases from V and 1 base from J, leaving 12 bases between. From germline, CDR1 is SEHNR and CDR2 FQNEAQ (reference sequence). CDR3 coding DNA: TGTGCCAGCAGTTTCACCGGGACGAACACTGAAGCTTTCTTT. It yields the protein CASSFTGTNTEAFF.

The sample holds a few counts of this clone. This chain uses TRBV29-1 with TRBJ1-1; D unresolved. The CDR3 covers 12 residues. V lost 7 bases and J lost 4, with 13 bases in between. Germline V lookup: CDR1 SQVTM, CDR2 ANQGSEA. CDR3 sequence reads: CSGSSVVTEAFF. For the CDR3, the DNA is TGCAGCGGTTCGAGCGTCGTCACTGAAGCTTTCTTT.

As concerns this clone: The sample contains more than one DNA sequence encoding this CDR3. The chain employs TRBV5-1 and TRBJ2-7; D might be TRBD1 (6 bases). Deletions cut 7 bases from V and 4 bases from J, with 9 bases between. The CDR3 is made up of 11 amino acids. CDR1 SGHRS and CDR2 YFSETQ come from the germline V gene. CDR3 residues: CASSGDYEQYF. In DNA form, the CDR3 reads TGCGCCAGCTCAGGGGATTACGAGCAGTACTTC.

This sequence joins TRBV2 and TRBJ1-4; 10 nucleotides agree with TRBD1. V was clipped by 4 bases and J by 0 bases; unmatched bases: 5. This CDR3 region has 17 residues. Germline loops: CDR1 SNHLY, CDR2 FYNNEI. The CDR3 DNA reads TGTGCCAGCAGTGGTTTAGGACAGGGGGCAACTAATGAAAAACTGTTTTTT. This encodes CASSGLGQGATNEKLFF.

This chain uses TRBV18 with TRBJ1-6; the match to TRBD1 covers 8 bases. Germline V CDR1 and CDR2: KGHSH, LQKENI. The CDR3 totals 15 residues. V lost 5 bases, J lost 8 bases, and 8 bases stayed unmatched. CDR3 region: CASSSGQGRDSPLHF. Written as DNA, the CDR3 is TGTGCCAGCTCATCTGGACAGGGAAGGGATTCACCCCTCCACTTT.